The source of this TCR beta chain is a study of T cell changes during pregnancy in multiple sclerosis (dated by TCRdb to the late 2010s). Regarding the study in general: Changes in the T cell repertoire over the course of pregnancy were examined in this study in women with multiple sclerosis.

As to this clone: Its antigen specificity is not known. Per-base quality was not reported, and no clone a single base away is much larger than it. This sample also contains other DNA sequences that code for the same CDR3.

Including the terminal cysteine and phenylalanine, the CDR3 comprises 14 residues. The entry retains the CDR3 DNA only, 42 bases that are in frame from base 1. The germline V gene supplies CDR1 SGHTA and CDR2 FQGTGA. Relative to germline, V is 1 base shorter and J is 8 bases shorter, with 14 bases between their ends. The library was made by the immunoSEQ multiplex PCR assay. As stored in TCRdb, this immuneACCESS dataset retains in-frame rearrangements with V and J assigned. A fraction of the clones does not appear; measured against another copy, unresolved V genes explain less than half of the discrepancy, and the remainder lacks a known reason. Counted in this sample were roughly 38,000 clones; about 90% of them appeared once. The ten most abundant clones make up 9% to 10% of the sample.

This sequence originates from a female donor with multiple sclerosis, enrolled in a pregnancy study. Recombination connected TRBV7-3 to TRBJ1-1; no D gene can be assigned with confidence. The source was CD8+ T cells from peripheral blood mononuclear cells, collected in the first trimester of pregnancy. The CDR3 region reads CASSLSGGSAEAFF. The DNA is as follows: TGTGCCAGCAGCTTAAGTGGTGGGAGTGCCGAAGCTTTCTTT.